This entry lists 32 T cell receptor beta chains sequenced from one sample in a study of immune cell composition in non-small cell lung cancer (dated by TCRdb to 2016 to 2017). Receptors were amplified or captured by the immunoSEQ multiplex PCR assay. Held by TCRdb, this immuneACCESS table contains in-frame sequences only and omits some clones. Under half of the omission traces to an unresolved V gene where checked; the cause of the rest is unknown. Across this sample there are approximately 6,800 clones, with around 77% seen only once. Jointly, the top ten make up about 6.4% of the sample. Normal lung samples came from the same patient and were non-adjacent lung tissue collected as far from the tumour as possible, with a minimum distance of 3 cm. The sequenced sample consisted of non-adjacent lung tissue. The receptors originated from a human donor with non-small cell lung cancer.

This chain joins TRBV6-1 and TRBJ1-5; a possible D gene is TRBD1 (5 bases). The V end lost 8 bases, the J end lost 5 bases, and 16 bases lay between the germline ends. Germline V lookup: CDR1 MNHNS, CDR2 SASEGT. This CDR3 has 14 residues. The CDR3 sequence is CASDITGAYQPQHF. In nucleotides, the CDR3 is TGTGCCAGCGATATCACAGGCGCCTATCAGCCCCAGCATTTT.

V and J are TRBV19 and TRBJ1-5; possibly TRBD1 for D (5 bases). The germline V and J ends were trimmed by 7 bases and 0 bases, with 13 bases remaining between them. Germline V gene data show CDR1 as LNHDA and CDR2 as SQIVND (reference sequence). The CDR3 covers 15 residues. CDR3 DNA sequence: TGTGCCAGTAAACTGGGGGGTACTAGCAATCAGCCCCAGCATTTT. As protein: CASKLGGTSNQPQHF.

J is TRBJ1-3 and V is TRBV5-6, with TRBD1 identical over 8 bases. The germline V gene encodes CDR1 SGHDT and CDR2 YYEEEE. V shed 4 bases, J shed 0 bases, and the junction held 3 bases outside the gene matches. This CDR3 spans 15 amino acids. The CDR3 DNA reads TGTGCCAGCAGCCCCGACAGGGGCTCTGGAAACACCATATATTTT. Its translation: CASSPDRGSGNTIYF.

For the CDR3, the DNA is TGTGCCATCACTCAGGGAGCGGGGGGCCATCGTGATACGCAGTATTTT. Translation gives CAITQGAGGHRDTQYF. This chain joins TRBV10-3 and TRBJ2-3; the match to TRBD2 covers 9 bases. The germline gives CDR1 ENHRY, CDR2 SYGVKD. Trimming removed 7 bases from V and 6 bases from J; junction bases left unmatched: 14. The CDR3 sequence is 16 residues long.

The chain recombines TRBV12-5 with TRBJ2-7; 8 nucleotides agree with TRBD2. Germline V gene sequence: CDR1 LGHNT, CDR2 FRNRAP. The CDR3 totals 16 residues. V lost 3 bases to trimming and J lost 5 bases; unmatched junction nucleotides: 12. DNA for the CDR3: TGTGCTAGTGGTTTAGCTCCGGGACTAGGGTCTGACGAGCAGTACTTC. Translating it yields CASGLAPGLGSDEQYF.

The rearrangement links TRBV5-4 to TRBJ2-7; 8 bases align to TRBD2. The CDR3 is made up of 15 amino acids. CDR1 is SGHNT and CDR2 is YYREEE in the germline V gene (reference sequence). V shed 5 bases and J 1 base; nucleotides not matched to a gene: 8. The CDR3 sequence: CASSLISGISYEQYF. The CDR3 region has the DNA TGTGCCAGCAGTCTTATTAGCGGGATATCCTACGAGCAGTACTTC.

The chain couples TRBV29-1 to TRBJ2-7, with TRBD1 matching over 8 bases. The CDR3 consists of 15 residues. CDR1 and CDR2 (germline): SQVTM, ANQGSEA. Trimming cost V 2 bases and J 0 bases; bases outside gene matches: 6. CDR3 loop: CSVERLQGVSYEQYF. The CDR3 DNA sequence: TGCAGCGTTGAAAGATTACAGGGGGTCTCCTACGAGCAGTACTTC.

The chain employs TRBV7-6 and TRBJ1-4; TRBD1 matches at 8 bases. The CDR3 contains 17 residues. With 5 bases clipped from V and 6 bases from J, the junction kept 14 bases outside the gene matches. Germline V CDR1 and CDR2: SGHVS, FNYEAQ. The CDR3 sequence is CASSHIQRAGGHEKLFF. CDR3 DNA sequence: TGTGCCAGCAGCCACATCCAGAGGGCAGGGGGCCATGAAAAACTGTTTTTT.

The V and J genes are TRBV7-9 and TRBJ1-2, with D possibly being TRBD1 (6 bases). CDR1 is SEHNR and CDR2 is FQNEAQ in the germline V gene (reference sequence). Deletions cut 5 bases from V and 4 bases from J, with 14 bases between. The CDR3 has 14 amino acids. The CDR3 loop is CASSTEGVGYGYTF. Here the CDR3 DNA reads TGTGCCAGCAGCACCGAGGGGGTGGGCTATGGCTACACCTTC.

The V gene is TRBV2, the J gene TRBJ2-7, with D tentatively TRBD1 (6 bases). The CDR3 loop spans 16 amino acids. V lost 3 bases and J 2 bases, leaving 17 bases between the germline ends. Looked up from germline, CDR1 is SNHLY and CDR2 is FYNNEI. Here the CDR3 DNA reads TGTGCCAGCAGTGATAGGGGGACACTACTTACCTACGAGCAGTACTTC. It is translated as CASSDRGTLLTYEQYF.

The DNA of the CDR3 is TGTGCCAGCAGCTTAGAGGGGGGGGGCAATCAGCCCCAGCATTTT. It yields the protein CASSLEGGGNQPQHF. This rearrangement joins TRBV7-9 to TRBJ1-5; perhaps TRBD1 as D (6 bases). The CDR3 is 15 residues long. Germline-derived CDR1 and CDR2 are SEHNR and FQNEAQ (reference sequence). The V and J ends lost 1 base and 2 bases respectively, with 9 bases between them.

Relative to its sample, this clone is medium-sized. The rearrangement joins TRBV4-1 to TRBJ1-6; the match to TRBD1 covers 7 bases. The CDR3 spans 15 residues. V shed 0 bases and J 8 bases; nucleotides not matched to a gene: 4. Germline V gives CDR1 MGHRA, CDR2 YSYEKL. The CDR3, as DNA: TGCGCCAGCAGCCAAGATGGGGACAGATATTCACCCCTCCACTTT. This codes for CASSQDGDRYSPLHF.

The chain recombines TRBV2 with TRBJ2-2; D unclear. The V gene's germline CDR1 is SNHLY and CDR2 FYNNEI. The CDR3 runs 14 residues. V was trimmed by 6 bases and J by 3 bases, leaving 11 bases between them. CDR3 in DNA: TGTGCCAGCAGGTTTACAGAGTACACCGGGGAGCTGTTTTTT. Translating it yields CASRFTEYTGELFF.

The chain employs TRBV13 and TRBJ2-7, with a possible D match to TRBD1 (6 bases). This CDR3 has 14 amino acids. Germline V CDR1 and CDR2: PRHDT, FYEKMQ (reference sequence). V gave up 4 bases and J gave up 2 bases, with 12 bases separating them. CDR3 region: CASSSRTAAYEQYF. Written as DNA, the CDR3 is TGTGCCAGCAGCTCTAGGACAGCTGCCTACGAGCAGTACTTC.

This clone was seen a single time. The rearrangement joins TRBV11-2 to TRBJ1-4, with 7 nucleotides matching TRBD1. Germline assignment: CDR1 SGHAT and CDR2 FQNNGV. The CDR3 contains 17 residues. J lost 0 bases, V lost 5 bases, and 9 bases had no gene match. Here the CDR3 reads CASSPTQGRTTNEKLFF. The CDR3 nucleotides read TGTGCCAGCAGCCCCACACAGGGGCGGACAACTAATGAAAAACTGTTTTTT.

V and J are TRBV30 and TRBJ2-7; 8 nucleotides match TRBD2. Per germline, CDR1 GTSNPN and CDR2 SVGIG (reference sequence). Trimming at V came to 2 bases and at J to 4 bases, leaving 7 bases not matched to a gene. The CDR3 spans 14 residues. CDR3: CAWSISGGYYEQYF. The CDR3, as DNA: TGTGCCTGGAGTATCAGCGGGGGTTATTACGAGCAGTACTTC. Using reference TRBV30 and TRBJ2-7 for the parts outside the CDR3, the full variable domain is SQTIHQWPATLVQPVGSPLSLECTVEGTSNPNLYWYRQAAGRGLQLLFYSVGIGQISSEVPQNLSASRPQDRQFILSSKKLLLSDSGFYLCAWSISGGYYEQYFGPGTRLTVT.

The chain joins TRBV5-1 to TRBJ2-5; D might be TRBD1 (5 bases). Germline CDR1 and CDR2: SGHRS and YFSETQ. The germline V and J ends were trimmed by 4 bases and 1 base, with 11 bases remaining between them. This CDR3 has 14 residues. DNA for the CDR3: TGCGCCAGCAGCGAACAGGCCCGCCAAGAGACCCAGTACTTC. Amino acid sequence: CASSEQARQETQYF.

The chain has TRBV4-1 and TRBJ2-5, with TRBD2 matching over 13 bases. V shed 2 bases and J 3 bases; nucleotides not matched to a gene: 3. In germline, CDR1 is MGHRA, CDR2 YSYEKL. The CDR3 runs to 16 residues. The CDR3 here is CASSQPGLAGEETQYF. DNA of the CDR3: TGCGCCAGCAGCCAACCAGGACTAGCGGGAGAAGAGACCCAGTACTTC.

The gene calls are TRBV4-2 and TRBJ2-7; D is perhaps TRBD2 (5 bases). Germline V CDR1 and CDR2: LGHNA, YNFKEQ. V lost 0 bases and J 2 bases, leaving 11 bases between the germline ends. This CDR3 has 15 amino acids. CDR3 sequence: CASSQEFSEPYEQYF. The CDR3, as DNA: TGTGCCAGCAGCCAAGAATTTAGCGAGCCCTACGAGCAGTACTTC.

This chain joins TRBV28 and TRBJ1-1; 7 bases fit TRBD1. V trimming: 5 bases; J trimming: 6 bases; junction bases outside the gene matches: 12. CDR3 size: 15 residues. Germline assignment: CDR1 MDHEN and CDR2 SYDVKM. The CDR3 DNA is TGTGCCAGCAGTCCCCCGACAGGGATGAGAGCTGAAGCTTTCTTT. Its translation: CASSPPTGMRAEAFF.

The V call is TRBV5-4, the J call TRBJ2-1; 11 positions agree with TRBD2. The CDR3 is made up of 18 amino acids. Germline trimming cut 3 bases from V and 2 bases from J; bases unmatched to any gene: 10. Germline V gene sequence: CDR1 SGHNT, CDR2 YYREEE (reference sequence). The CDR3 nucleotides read TGTGCCAGCAGCTCTACCAAATCGACTAGCGGGGCCTACAATGAGCAGTTCTTC. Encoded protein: CASSSTKSTSGAYNEQFF.

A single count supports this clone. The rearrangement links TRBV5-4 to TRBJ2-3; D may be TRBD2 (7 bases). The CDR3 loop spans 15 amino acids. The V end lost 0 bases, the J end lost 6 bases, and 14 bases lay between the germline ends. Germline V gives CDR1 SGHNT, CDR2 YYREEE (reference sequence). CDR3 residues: CASSLGGGVEDTQYF. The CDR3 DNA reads TGTGCCAGCAGCTTGGGGGGGGGCGTAGAGGATACGCAGTATTTT.

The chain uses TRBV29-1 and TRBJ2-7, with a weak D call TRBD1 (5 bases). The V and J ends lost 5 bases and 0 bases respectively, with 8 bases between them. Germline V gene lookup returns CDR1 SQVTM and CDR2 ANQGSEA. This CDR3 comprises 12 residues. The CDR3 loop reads CSVSTVSYEQYF. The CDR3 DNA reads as TGCAGCGTTTCGACAGTCTCCTACGAGCAGTACTTC.

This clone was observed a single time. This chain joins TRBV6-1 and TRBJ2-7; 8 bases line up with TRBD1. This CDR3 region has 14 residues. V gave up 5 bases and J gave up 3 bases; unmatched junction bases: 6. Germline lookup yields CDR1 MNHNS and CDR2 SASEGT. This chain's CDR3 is CASSLDRAYYEQYF. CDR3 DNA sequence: TGTGCCAGCAGTCTGGACAGGGCCTACTACGAGCAGTACTTC.

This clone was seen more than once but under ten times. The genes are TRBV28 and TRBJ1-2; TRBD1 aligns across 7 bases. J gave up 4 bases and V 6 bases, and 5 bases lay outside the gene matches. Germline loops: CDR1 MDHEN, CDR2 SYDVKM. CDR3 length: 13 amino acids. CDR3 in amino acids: CASRLTGVYGYTF. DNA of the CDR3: TGTGCCAGCAGATTAACAGGGGTCTATGGCTACACCTTC.

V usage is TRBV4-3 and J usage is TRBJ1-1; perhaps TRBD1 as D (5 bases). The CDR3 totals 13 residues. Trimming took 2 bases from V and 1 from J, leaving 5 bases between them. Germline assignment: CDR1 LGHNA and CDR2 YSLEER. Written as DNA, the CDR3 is TGCGCCAGCAGCCAAACAGGGAACACTGAAGCTTTCTTT. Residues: CASSQTGNTEAFF.

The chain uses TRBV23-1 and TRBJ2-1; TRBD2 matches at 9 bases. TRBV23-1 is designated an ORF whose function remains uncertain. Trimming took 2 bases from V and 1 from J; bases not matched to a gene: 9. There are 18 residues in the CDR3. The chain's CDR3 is CASSQICLSGSSYNEQFF. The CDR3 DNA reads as TGCGCCAGCAGTCAAATCTGCCTTAGCGGGAGTTCCTACAATGAGCAGTTCTTC.

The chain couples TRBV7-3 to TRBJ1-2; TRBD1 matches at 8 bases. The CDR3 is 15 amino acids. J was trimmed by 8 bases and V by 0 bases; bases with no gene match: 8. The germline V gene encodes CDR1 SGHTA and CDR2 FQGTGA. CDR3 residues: CASSLTPGQVNGYTF. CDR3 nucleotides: TGTGCCAGCAGCTTAACTCCGGGACAGGTTAACGGCTACACCTTC.

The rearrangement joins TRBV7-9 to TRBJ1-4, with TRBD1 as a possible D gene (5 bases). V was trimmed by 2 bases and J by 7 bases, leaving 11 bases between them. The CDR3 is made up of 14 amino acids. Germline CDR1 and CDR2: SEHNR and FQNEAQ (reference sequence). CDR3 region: CASSLIGAGEKLFF. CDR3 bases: TGTGCCAGCAGCTTAATAGGGGCAGGTGAAAAACTGTTTTTT.

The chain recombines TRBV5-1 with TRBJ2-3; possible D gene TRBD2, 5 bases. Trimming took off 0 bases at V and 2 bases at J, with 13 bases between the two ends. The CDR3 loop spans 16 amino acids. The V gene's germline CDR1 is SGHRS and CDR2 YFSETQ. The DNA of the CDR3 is TGCGCCAGCAGCTTGGATGGGCGGGCATTCACAGATACGCAGTATTTT. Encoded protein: CASSLDGRAFTDTQYF.

The CDR3 region has the DNA TGTGCCAGCAGCAGCGAGAGAAGCAATCAGCCCCAGCATTTT. The encoded protein is CASSSERSNQPQHF. The chain has TRBV7-9 and TRBJ1-5; D ambiguous. CDR3 size: 14 residues. V was pared by 5 bases and J by 1 base, with 9 bases between. The germline V gene encodes CDR1 SEHNR and CDR2 FQNEAQ (reference sequence).

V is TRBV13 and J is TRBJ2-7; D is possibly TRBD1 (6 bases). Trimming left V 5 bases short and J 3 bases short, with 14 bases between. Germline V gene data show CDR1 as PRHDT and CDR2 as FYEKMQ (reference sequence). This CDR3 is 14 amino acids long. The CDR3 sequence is CASSNRDTHYEQYF. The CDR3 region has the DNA TGTGCCAGCAGCAACCGGGACACCCACTACGAGCAGTACTTC. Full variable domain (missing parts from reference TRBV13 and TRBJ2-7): AAGVIQSPRHLIKEKRETATLKCYPIPRHDTVYWYQQGPGQDPQFLISFYEKMQSDKGSIPDRFSAQQFSDYHSELNMSSLELGDSALYFCASSNRDTHYEQYFGPGTRLTVT.